A single sample is the source of the 13 T cell receptor beta chains below, sequenced in a study of shared clonotypes between healthy human individuals. CD45RO negativity and positive selection for CCR7 defined naive CD8 cells, a population that excluded terminally differentiated effector memory CD45RA+ cells. Produced via immunoSEQ multiplex PCR; TCRdb's table is partial and in-frame only. The table shows approximately 840,000 clones, with just over 95% occurring only once. Sequencing was carried out using naive CD8+ T cells sorted from blood. All receptors derive from a man aged 30 to 39 in good health.

The V and J genes are TRBV4-3 and TRBJ2-7; 7 positions match TRBD2. The CDR3 consists of 15 residues. The trim removed 1 base at V and 4 bases at J, leaving 7 bases unmatched. CDR1 is LGHNA, CDR2 YSLEER, per germline. CDR3 coding DNA: TGCGCCAGCAGCCAAGTCGCTAGCGGTGGTTACGAGCAGTACTTC. Protein: CASSQVASGGYEQYF.

The rearrangement uses TRBV4-3 and TRBJ2-7; D is unclear. Germline V lookup: CDR1 LGHNA, CDR2 YSLEER. This CDR3 spans 16 amino acids. Trimming cost V 0 bases and J 0 bases, with 12 bases left between them. Written as DNA, the CDR3 is TGCGCCAGCAGCCAAGATGCCAGGTCTAGCTCCTACGAGCAGTACTTC. It codes for CASSQDARSSSYEQYF.

Regarding this clone: The same CDR3 is also encoded by other DNA sequences in this sample. The chain links TRBV20-1 to TRBJ2-7, with no clear D. The V and J ends lost 1 base and 3 bases respectively, with 4 bases between them. CDR1 and CDR2 (germline): DFQATT, SNEGSKA (reference sequence). CDR3 size: 11 residues. The chain's CDR3 is CSARAVYEQYF. Written as DNA, the CDR3 is TGCAGTGCTAGAGCCGTCTACGAGCAGTACTTC.

Written as DNA, the CDR3 is TGTGCCAGCACACAAGGAGCGCCTGAGCAGTTCTTC. Protein: CASTQGAPEQFF. The chain has TRBV6-6 and TRBJ2-1, with D hard to call. The CDR3 runs 12 residues. The germline CDR1 and CDR2 sequences are MNHNY and SVGAGI (reference sequence). V lost 7 bases to trimming and J lost 9 bases, with 13 bases between them.

The chain joins TRBV18 to TRBJ2-3; TRBD2 matches 14 bases. Germline V lookup: CDR1 KGHSH, CDR2 LQKENI. V lost 0 bases, J lost 1 base, and 3 bases stayed unmatched. The CDR3 totals 18 residues. The CDR3 DNA sequence: TGTGCCAGCTCACCACCGGGACTAGCGGGAGTGGGCACAGATACGCAGTATTTT. Translated: CASSPPGLAGVGTDTQYF.

V is TRBV19 and J is TRBJ2-7, with a possible D match to TRBD2 (6 bases). V gave up 3 bases and J gave up 0 bases, with 12 bases separating them. Germline CDR1 and CDR2: LNHDA and SQIVND (reference sequence). The CDR3 totals 15 residues. The CDR3 DNA is TGTGCCAGTAGTATCTGGAGGGGCCCCTCCTACGAGCAGTACTTC. Protein product: CASSIWRGPSYEQYF.

The V and J genes are TRBV11-3 and TRBJ2-3, with D unclear. Trimming took 4 bases from V and 4 from J, leaving 15 bases between them. The CDR3 sequence is 15 residues long. Germline assignment: CDR1 SGHNT and CDR2 YENEEA. The CDR3 nucleotides read TGTGCCAGCAGCTCCACCACTCACGCCCCAGATACGCAGTATTTT. This sequence encodes CASSSTTHAPDTQYF.

This rearrangement joins TRBV27 to TRBJ2-7; 10 bases fit TRBD2. The ends lost 3 bases at V and 5 bases at J; junction bases unmatched: 7. CDR3 size: 15 residues. Germline V gene sequence: CDR1 MNHEY, CDR2 SMNVEV (reference sequence). Here the CDR3 DNA reads TGTGCCAGCAGTTTCGGGCTAGCGGGAGCCGACGAGCAGTACTTC. This gives the protein CASSFGLAGADEQYF.

This clone was counted a single time. The chain links TRBV7-8 to TRBJ2-5; TRBD2 matches 9 bases. Germline loops: CDR1 SGHVS, CDR2 FQNEAQ. Trimming took 1 base from V and 13 from J; bases not matched to a gene: 16. The CDR3 totals 16 residues. DNA of the CDR3: TGTGCCAGCAGCTTAGATCGGGTAGCGGGAGCCTCCCGTGGGTACTTC. Translated, it gives CASSLDRVAGASRGYF.

CDR3 bases: TGCAGCGTTACTCAGGGACTGCAAGAGACCCAGTACTTC. Translating it yields CSVTQGLQETQYF. The V gene is TRBV29-1, the J gene TRBJ2-5; tentative D call: TRBD2 (6 bases). V was cut by 5 bases and J by 2 bases, with 12 bases left in between. There are 13 residues in the CDR3. Per the germline V gene, CDR1 is SQVTM and CDR2 is ANQGSEA.

The V call is TRBV7-7, the J call TRBJ2-5; a weak D match, TRBD1 (5 bases). The germline V gene has CDR1 SSHAT and CDR2 FNYEAQ (reference sequence). V was clipped by 4 bases and J by 4 bases, with 16 bases between them. There are 15 residues in the CDR3. CDR3 DNA sequence: TGTGCCAGCAGCTCCCGGCTGGGGCCCGTAGAGACCCAGTACTTC. Protein sequence: CASSSRLGPVETQYF.

Remarks on this clone: The same CDR3 arises from other DNA sequences in this sample as well. The rearrangement uses TRBV27 and TRBJ2-6; D not certain. Germline V gives CDR1 MNHEY, CDR2 SMNVEV (reference sequence). The CDR3 runs to 12 residues. The V gene lost 4 bases and the J gene lost 2 bases, with 0 bases spanning the gap. CDR3 nucleotide sequence: TGTGCCAGCAGTTCTGGGGCCAACGTCCTGACTTTC. Amino acids: CASSSGANVLTF.

Notes on this clone: In the same sample, other DNA sequences code for this CDR3. The rearrangement links TRBV11-2 to TRBJ1-5, with D perhaps matching TRBD1 (5 bases). Trimming stripped 1 base from V and 0 bases from J, with 7 bases between. The CDR3 spans 15 residues. Germline lookup yields CDR1 SGHAT and CDR2 FQNNGV. The CDR3 nucleotides are TGTGCCAGCAGCTTAGGTGACAGTAGCAATCAGCCCCAGCATTTT. Its protein product is CASSLGDSSNQPQHF.